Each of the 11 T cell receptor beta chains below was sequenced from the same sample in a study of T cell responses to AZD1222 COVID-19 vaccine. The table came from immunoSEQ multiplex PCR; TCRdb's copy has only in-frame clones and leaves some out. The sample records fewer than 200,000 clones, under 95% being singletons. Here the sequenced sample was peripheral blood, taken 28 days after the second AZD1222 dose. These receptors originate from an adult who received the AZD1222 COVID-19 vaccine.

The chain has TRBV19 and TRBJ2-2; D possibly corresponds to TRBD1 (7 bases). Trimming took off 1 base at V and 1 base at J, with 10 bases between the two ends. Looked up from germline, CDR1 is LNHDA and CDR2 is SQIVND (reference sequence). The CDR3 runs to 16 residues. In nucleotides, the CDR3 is TGTGCCAGTAGTATAGGCAGGGGGGAGAACACCGGGGAGCTGTTTTTT. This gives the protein CASSIGRGENTGELFF.

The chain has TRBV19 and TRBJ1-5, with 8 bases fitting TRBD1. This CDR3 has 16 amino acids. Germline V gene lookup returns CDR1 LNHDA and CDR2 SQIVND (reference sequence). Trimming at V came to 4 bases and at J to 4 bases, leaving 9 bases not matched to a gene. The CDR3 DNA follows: TGTGCCAGTAGTAGGGGGACAGGCGAATCTAATCAGCCCCAGCATTTT. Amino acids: CASSRGTGESNQPQHF. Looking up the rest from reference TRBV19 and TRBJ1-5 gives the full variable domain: DGGITQSPKYLFRKEGQNVTLSCEQNLNHDAMYWYRQDPGQGLRLIYYSQIVNDFQKGDIAEGYSVSREKKESFPLTVTSAQKNPTAFYLCASSRGTGESNQPQHFGDGTRLSIL.

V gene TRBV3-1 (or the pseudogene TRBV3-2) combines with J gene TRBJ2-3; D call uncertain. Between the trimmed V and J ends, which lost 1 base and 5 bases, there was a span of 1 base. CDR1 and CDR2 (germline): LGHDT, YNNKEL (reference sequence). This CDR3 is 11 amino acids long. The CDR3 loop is CASSQGDTQYF. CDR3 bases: TGTGCCAGCAGCCAAGGAGATACGCAGTATTTT.

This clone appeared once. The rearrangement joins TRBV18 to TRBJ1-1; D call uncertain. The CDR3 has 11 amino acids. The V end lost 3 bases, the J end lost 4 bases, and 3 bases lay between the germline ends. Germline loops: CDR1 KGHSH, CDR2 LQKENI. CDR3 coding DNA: TGTGCCAGCTCACCGGCCACTGAAGCTTTCTTT. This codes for CASSPATEAFF. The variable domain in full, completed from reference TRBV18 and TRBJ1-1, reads NAGVMQNPRHLVRRRGQEARLRCSPMKGHSHVYWYRQLPEEGLKFMVYLQKENIIDESGMPKERFSAEFPKEGPSILRIQQVVRGDSAAYFCASSPATEAFFGQGTRLTVV.

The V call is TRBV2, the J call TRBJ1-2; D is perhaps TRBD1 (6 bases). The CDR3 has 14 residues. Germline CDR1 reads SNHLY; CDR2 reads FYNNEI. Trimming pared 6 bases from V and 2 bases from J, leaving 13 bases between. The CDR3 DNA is TGTGCCAGCAGAAAGGAACAGGGCAACTATGGCTACACCTTC. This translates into CASRKEQGNYGYTF.

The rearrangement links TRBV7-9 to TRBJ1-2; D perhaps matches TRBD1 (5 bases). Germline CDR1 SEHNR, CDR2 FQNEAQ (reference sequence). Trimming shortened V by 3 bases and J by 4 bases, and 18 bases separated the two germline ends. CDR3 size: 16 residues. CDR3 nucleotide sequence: TGTGCCAGCAGCTTTACAGGCGAAGGAGGGCTCTATGGCTACACCTTC. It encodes CASSFTGEGGLYGYTF.

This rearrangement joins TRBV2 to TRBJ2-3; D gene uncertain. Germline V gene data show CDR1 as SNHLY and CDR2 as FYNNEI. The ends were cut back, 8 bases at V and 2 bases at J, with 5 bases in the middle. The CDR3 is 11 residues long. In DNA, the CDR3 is TGTGCCAGCCAACTCACAGATACGCAGTATTTT. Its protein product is CASQLTDTQYF. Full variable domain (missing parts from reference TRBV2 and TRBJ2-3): EPEVTQTPSHQVTQMGQEVILRCVPISNHLYFYWYRQILGQKVEFLVSFYNNEISEKSEIFDDQFSVERPDGSNFTLKIRSTKLEDSAMYFCASQLTDTQYFGPGTRLTVL.

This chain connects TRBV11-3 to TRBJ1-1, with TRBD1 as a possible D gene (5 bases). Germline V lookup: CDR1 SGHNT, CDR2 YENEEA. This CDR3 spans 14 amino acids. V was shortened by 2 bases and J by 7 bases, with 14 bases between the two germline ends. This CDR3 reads CASSLTRQTNEAFF. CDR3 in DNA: TGTGCCAGCAGCTTAACCCGACAGACTAATGAAGCTTTCTTT.

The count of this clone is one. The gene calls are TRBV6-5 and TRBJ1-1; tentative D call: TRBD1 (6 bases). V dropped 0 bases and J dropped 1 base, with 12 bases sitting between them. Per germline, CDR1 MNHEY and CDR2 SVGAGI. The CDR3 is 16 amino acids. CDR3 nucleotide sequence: TGTGCCAGCAGTTACTCCGGGGGCGCTGGGAACACTGAAGCTTTCTTT. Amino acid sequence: CASSYSGGAGNTEAFF.

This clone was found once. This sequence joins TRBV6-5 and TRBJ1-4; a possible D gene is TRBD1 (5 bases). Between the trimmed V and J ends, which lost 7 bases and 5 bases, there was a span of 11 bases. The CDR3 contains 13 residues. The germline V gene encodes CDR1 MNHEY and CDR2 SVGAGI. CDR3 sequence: CASKGQGNEKLFF. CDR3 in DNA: TGTGCCAGCAAGGGCCAGGGAAATGAAAAACTGTTTTTT.

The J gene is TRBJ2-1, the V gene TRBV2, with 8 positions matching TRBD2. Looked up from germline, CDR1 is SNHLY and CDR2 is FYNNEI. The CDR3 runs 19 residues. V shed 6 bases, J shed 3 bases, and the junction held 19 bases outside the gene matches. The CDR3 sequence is CASRPPQFSGVGFYNEQFF. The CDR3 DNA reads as TGTGCCAGCAGGCCCCCGCAGTTTAGCGGGGTTGGGTTCTACAATGAGCAGTTCTTC.